The 9 T cell receptor beta chains presented below share a single source sample, sequenced in a study of blood T cell repertoires in COVID-19. The assay was immunoSEQ multiplex PCR, and TCRdb's table has in-frame clones only and misses some. The sample includes more than 150,000 clones, more than 75% of them seen just once. The sequencing sample was made of PBMCs or T cells enriched from blood (not recorded which). The receptor set was obtained from a woman aged 45-60 years who had recovered from COVID-19.

The V gene is TRBV10-3, the J gene TRBJ2-1; 7 bases are a match to TRBD2. From germline, CDR1 is ENHRY and CDR2 SYGVKD. V was pared by 6 bases and J by 5 bases, with 1 base of the junction left unmatched. The CDR3 has 12 residues. The CDR3 sequence: CAIRAGDNEQFF. The DNA of the CDR3 is TGTGCCATCAGGGCGGGAGACAATGAGCAGTTCTTC.

V and J are TRBV12-3 or TRBV12-4 and TRBJ1-1; D uncertain. The V and J ends lost 5 bases and 5 bases respectively, with 9 bases between them. This CDR3 spans 12 amino acids. The CDR3 region is CASSPPLTEAFF. CDR3 coding DNA: TGTGCCAGCAGTCCCCCGTTGACTGAAGCTTTCTTT.

The chain combines TRBV3-1 (or the pseudogene TRBV3-2) with TRBJ1-2, with 7 bases aligning to TRBD1. Per the germline V gene, CDR1 is LGHDT and CDR2 is YNNKEL (reference sequence). J gave up 8 bases and V 4 bases, and 7 bases lay outside the gene matches. The CDR3 runs 13 residues. The DNA for the CDR3 is TGTGCCAGCAGCCGGACAGGAGTAGACGGCTACACCTTC. It codes for CASSRTGVDGYTF.

This clone was seen a single time. The chain employs TRBV7-9 and TRBJ2-5; 7 bases fit TRBD1. In germline, CDR1 is SEHNR, CDR2 FQNEAQ (reference sequence). After removal of 4 bases from V and 2 bases from J, the junction contained 13 bases not matched to a gene. The CDR3 spans 17 residues. The CDR3 bases are TGTGCCAGCAGCTCCAGAAACTTACAGGGGACACAAGAGACCCAGTACTTC. Protein sequence: CASSSRNLQGTQETQYF.

The chain has TRBV4-1 and TRBJ1-6; D is undetermined. CDR3 length equals 16 residues. V lost 0 bases to trimming and J lost 10 bases, with 16 bases between them. The V gene's germline CDR1 is MGHRA and CDR2 YSYEKL. DNA for the CDR3: TGCGCCAGCAGCCAAGAGCAGGTCCACCTCATCTCACCCCTCCACTTT. Protein sequence: CASSQEQVHLISPLHF.

J is TRBJ1-1 and V is TRBV19; D may be TRBD1 (6 bases). From germline, CDR1 is LNHDA and CDR2 SQIVND (reference sequence). The CDR3 has 14 residues. The ends were cut back, 6 bases at V and 1 base at J, with 12 bases in the middle. CDR3 sequence (DNA): TGTGCCAGTAGGGACAGATACAAGAACACTGAAGCTTTCTTT. It is translated as CASRDRYKNTEAFF.

The V gene is TRBV6-2 or TRBV6-3, the J gene TRBJ2-7, with 7 bases lining up with TRBD2. V was pared by 3 bases and J by 2 bases, with 4 bases of the junction left unmatched. The CDR3 length is 14 residues. Germline CDR1 and CDR2: MNHEY and SVGEGT. CDR3 sequence: CASSYSSGPYEQYF. As DNA, the CDR3 is TGTGCCAGCAGTTATTCTAGCGGCCCCTACGAGCAGTACTTC.

This chain links TRBV28 with TRBJ2-1; D uncertain. V was shortened by 4 bases and J by 1 base, with 8 bases between the two germline ends. The germline gives CDR1 MDHEN, CDR2 SYDVKM. The CDR3 is made up of 14 amino acids. CDR3 loop: CASSYQDSYNEQFF. The CDR3 nucleotides read TGTGCCAGCAGTTATCAGGATTCCTACAATGAGCAGTTCTTC.

The chain joins TRBV10-3 to TRBJ2-1; TRBD2 agrees at 9 bases. Per germline, CDR1 ENHRY and CDR2 SYGVKD. This CDR3 has 14 residues. With 6 bases clipped from V and 1 base from J, the junction kept 1 base outside the gene matches. CDR3 protein: CAISAGGSYNEQFF. In nucleotides, the CDR3 is TGTGCCATCAGCGCGGGAGGGTCCTACAATGAGCAGTTCTTC.